This TCR beta chain was recovered during a study of cytomegalovirus exposure and HLA in healthy donors. The PCR had 60 Vbeta and 13 Jbeta primers. Measured with immunoSEQ multiplex PCR; TCRdb has only the in-frame clones, and not every one. The repertoire has about 180,000 clones, around 76% of them found once; the top ten carry over 2%. Overall study findings and caveats: Associated with cytomegalovirus, according to the listing, were 170 or so TCR beta chains.

This clone appeared a few times. Its antigen is not identified. Germline CDR1 MNHNS, CDR2 SASEGT. The V gene end was trimmed by 5 bases and the J gene end by 4 bases; junction bases not matched to a gene: 7. There are 15 residues in the CDR3. The rearrangement joins TRBV6-1 to TRBJ1-5; 8 bases fit TRBD1. The receptor's source is a young woman in good health and CMV-seropositive. The sequenced material came from PBMCs. The CDR3 region is CASSQGAGRNQPQHF. CDR3 DNA sequence: TGTGCCAGCAGTCAGGGGGCTGGGAGGAATCAGCCCCAGCATTTT.